The 13 T cell receptor beta chains presented below share a single source sample, sequenced in a study of cytomegalovirus exposure and HLA in healthy donors. The PCR was carried out with 60 Vbeta primers and 13 Jbeta primers. Sequencing was performed with immunoSEQ multiplex PCR; in TCRdb, only in-frame clones are kept and a portion is missing. This table has under 150,000 clones, about 79% appearing once. Sequenced material: PBMCs. These receptors came from a woman in her 30s in good health and CMV-seronegative.

The chain recombines TRBV7-2 with TRBJ1-3; 8 bases align to TRBD1. The CDR3 extends over 17 amino acids. Germline V gives CDR1 SGHTA, CDR2 FQGNSA. After removal of 1 base from V and 4 bases from J, the junction contained 9 bases not matched to a gene. CDR3 in DNA: TGTGCCAGCAGCTTAGTAACAGGGGGTTCATCCGGAAACACCATATATTTT. It translates to CASSLVTGGSSGNTIYF.

This chain connects TRBV6-5 to TRBJ1-1; D is ambiguous. There are 13 residues in the CDR3. Trimming left V 4 bases short and J 7 bases short, with 13 bases between. CDR1 MNHEY and CDR2 SVGAGI come from the germline V gene. The CDR3 sequence: CASSFQEGNEAFF. The CDR3 DNA reads TGTGCCAGCAGTTTTCAGGAGGGAAATGAAGCTTTCTTT.

This chain links TRBV7-9 with TRBJ1-2, with D possibly matching TRBD1 (6 bases). Germline V gives CDR1 SEHNR, CDR2 FQNEAQ (reference sequence). Trimming pared 7 bases from V and 4 bases from J, leaving 16 bases between. The CDR3 has 14 residues. CDR3 sequence reads: CASKGGEATYGYTF. CDR3 sequence (DNA): TGTGCCAGCAAAGGGGGGGAGGCCACCTATGGCTACACCTTC.

This clone was seen only a few times. The rearrangement links TRBV6-5 to TRBJ2-1; D may be TRBD2 (6 bases). This CDR3 region has 13 residues. Trimming cost V 5 bases and J 9 bases, with 14 bases left between them. Germline CDR1 reads MNHEY; CDR2 reads SVGAGI. CDR3 bases: TGTGCCAGCAGTGGCCTGCGGGGAGGTGAGCAGTTCTTC. This encodes CASSGLRGGEQFF.

CDR3 sequence reads: CASSLRVEQYF. The CDR3 DNA reads TGTGCCAGCAGCCTCCGGGTTGAGCAGTACTTC. The V gene is TRBV13, the J gene TRBJ2-7; D unresolved. Germline values: CDR1 PRHDT, CDR2 FYEKMQ (reference sequence). The V end was cut by 5 bases, the J end by 7 bases, with 9 bases between. The CDR3 is made up of 11 amino acids. Complete variable domain (other parts from reference TRBV13 and TRBJ2-7): AAGVIQSPRHLIKEKRETATLKCYPIPRHDTVYWYQQGPGQDPQFLISFYEKMQSDKGSIPDRFSAQQFSDYHSELNMSSLELGDSALYFCASSLRVEQYFGPGTRLTVT.

The chain is built from TRBV11-2 and TRBJ2-5, with 16 positions matching TRBD2. The CDR3 has 16 amino acids. With V trimmed by 6 bases and J by 3 bases, 4 bases remained unmatched. CDR1 is SGHAT and CDR2 is FQNNGV in the germline V gene. The chain's CDR3 is CASRPGTSGGEETQYF. Here the CDR3 DNA reads TGTGCCAGCAGACCGGGGACTAGCGGGGGGGAAGAGACCCAGTACTTC.

The chain employs TRBV11-2 and TRBJ2-1; 11 bases are shared with TRBD2. The CDR3 consists of 15 residues. From germline, CDR1 is SGHAT and CDR2 FQNNGV. J lost 6 bases, V lost 3 bases, and 4 bases had no gene match. CDR3 coding DNA: TGTGCCAGCAGCTTTACTAGCGGGGGTAGCAATGAGCAGTTCTTC. This sequence encodes CASSFTSGGSNEQFF.

The V gene is TRBV9, the J gene TRBJ2-1; TRBD2 matches at 9 bases. In germline, CDR1 is SGDLS, CDR2 YYNGEE. The trim removed 4 bases at V and 0 bases at J, leaving 20 bases unmatched. The CDR3 loop spans 21 amino acids. The DNA for the CDR3 is TGTGCCAGCAGCAACCGTCATAGCGGGGGAAGGGCTCTAAGCTCCTACAATGAGCAGTTCTTC. Translation gives CASSNRHSGGRALSSYNEQFF.

This clone appeared a few times. This sequence joins TRBV5-4 and TRBJ1-1; TRBD1 is a possible D gene (6 bases). The V gene lost 0 bases and the J gene lost 1 base, with 10 bases spanning the gap. This CDR3 has 15 residues. Per germline, CDR1 SGHNT and CDR2 YYREEE (reference sequence). CDR3 region: CASSLAGARNTEAFF. The CDR3 region has the DNA TGTGCCAGCAGCTTGGCAGGGGCGAGGAACACTGAAGCTTTCTTT.

Only a few counts were recorded for this clone. The chain is built from TRBV9 and TRBJ1-3; D is perhaps TRBD1 (5 bases). Per the germline V gene, CDR1 is SGDLS and CDR2 is YYNGEE. This CDR3 has 14 amino acids. V lost 4 bases to trimming and J lost 4 bases, with 12 bases between them. DNA of the CDR3: TGTGCCAGCAGCACCCGGGGGTCCGGAAACACCATATATTTT. Residues: CASSTRGSGNTIYF. Based on the CDR3 plus reference TRBV9 and TRBJ1-3, the full variable domain is DSGVTQTPKHLITATGQRVTLRCSPRSGDLSVYWYQQSLDQGLQFLIQYYNGEERAKGNILERFSAQQFPDLHSELNLSSLELGDSALYFCASSTRGSGNTIYFGEGSWLTVV.

The V and J genes are TRBV19 and TRBJ1-5; possibly TRBD1 for D (5 bases). This CDR3 has 15 amino acids. V lost 4 bases to trimming and J lost 0 bases, with 10 bases between them. Germline lookup yields CDR1 LNHDA and CDR2 SQIVND (reference sequence). This chain's CDR3 is CASSSRGDSNQPQHF. The CDR3 DNA is TGTGCCAGTAGTAGCCGGGGGGATAGCAATCAGCCCCAGCATTTT.

This clone has more than one count but fewer than ten. The V gene is TRBV11-2, the J gene TRBJ1-1, with D maybe TRBD1 (5 bases). This CDR3 is built from 14 residues. The V end was cut by 7 bases, the J end by 3 bases, with 15 bases between. The V gene's germline CDR1 is SGHAT and CDR2 FQNNGV. CDR3 DNA: TGTGCCAGCACTCTTTATGGGGGGGACACTGAAGCTTTCTTT. Translated, it gives CASTLYGGDTEAFF.

The chain has TRBV30 and TRBJ2-7, with D possibly TRBD1 on 6 matching bases. Trimming pared 4 bases from V and 0 bases from J, leaving 13 bases between. The germline V gene has CDR1 GTSNPN and CDR2 SVGIG (reference sequence). This CDR3 has 14 amino acids. The CDR3 DNA reads TGTGCCTGGAAGACAGGCCATAACTCCTACGAGCAGTACTTC. This encodes CAWKTGHNSYEQYF.